The clone carrying this TCR beta chain has a single count. The participants were between about 18 and 90 years old and came from under 25 US areas. Allocation to cohorts depended on clinical history reported by the participants. Resolution of symptoms, clearance, or two negative PCRs was present in recovered Cohort 3 donors. The data were taken from a study of blood T cell repertoires in COVID-19. For the study at large: T cells, B-cell-depleted T cells, or PBMCs supplied cDNA or gDNA.

Data came from immunoSEQ multiplex PCR; TCRdb stores just in-frame clones and leaves some out. Of 250,000 to 400,000 clones listed, about 92% were seen once; the top ten hold 2.6%. This TCR was recovered from a man in his 60s who had recovered from COVID-19. Material: PBMCs or T cells enriched from blood (not recorded which).

The CDR3 loop reads CASSLTATSAEQYF. The DNA of the CDR3 is TGTGCCAGCAGCTTAACAGCCACCTCCGCCGAGCAGTACTTC. The rearrangement links TRBV7-3 to TRBJ2-7; D gene unclear. Germline CDR1 reads SGHTA; CDR2 reads FQGTGA. V was pared by 0 bases and J by 6 bases, with 12 bases between. The CDR3 loop spans 14 amino acids.